This T cell receptor beta chain was identified during a study of blood T cell repertoires in COVID-19. Study-level background: There were acute and convalescent COVID-19 samples, and they came from the United States, Italy and Spain. Sources were T cells, B-cell-depleted T cells, or PBMCs; the material itself was cDNA or gDNA.

Per the original methods: Scientists estimated how many nucleated cells there were by amplifying reference gene primers. Assay: immunoSEQ multiplex PCR; the TCRdb copy retains only in-frame clones and omits some. D and trimming were read from the DNA, whereas the V and J calls and clone size are those reported in that table. The sample records over 200,000 clones, more than 80% being singletons. Per germline, CDR1 KGHDR and CDR2 SFDVKD. This CDR3 comprises 15 residues. V lost 5 bases and J 5 bases, leaving 17 bases between the germline ends. The chain has TRBV24-1 and TRBJ2-5; D is possibly TRBD2 (6 bases). Sequenced sample: peripheral blood. This receptor was identified in an elderly woman with COVID-19, enrolled during active disease. The chain's CDR3 is CATSAIGYGGETQYF. In DNA form, the CDR3 reads TGTGCCACCAGTGCCATTGGGTATGGAGGGGAGACCCAGTACTTC.